This T cell receptor beta chain was observed in a study of low-dose radiotherapy and immunotherapy resistance in tumors. Study as a whole: It was 1 Gy per fraction every two weeks that Cohort 2 received, adding up to 13 Gy over 26 weeks. Nivolumab was given to patients as a 240 mg flat dose every two weeks, and ipilimumab at 1 mg/kg every six weeks. Both were delivered intravenously. Given every two weeks, intravenous cyclophosphamide 200 mg/m2 preceded radiation and immunotherapy by one day.

In regard to this clonotype: A far larger clone is only one base removed, so a read error is likely.

Primers used for first-strand cDNA, a TRAV- and TRBV-specific set, covered both alpha and beta chains. A roughly 19-cycle PCR with a constant-region primer and V-primer adapter amplified TCRs. TCRdb recomputed calls from the reads with MiXCR, one row per CDR3 protein. The profile covers some 46,000 distinct CDR3 sequences, with 25% to 30% appearing a single time and roughly a tenth taken by the ten largest. The CDR3 spans 12 residues. The germline V and J ends were trimmed by 2 bases and 4 bases, with 5 bases remaining between them. Germline values: CDR1 MNHEY, CDR2 SMNVEV (reference sequence). Time point indicated: after trial treatment. The treatment here: LDRT plus nivolumab, ipilimumab, low-dose cyclophosphamide and aspirin (RACIN trial). Every donor's regimen consisted of nivolumab, ipilimumab, aspirin, low-dose cyclophosphamide and low-dose radiotherapy.

The genes are TRBV27 and TRBJ1-1; D is ambiguous. The specimen comprised PBMCs, sampled after low-dose radiotherapy plus immunotherapy. The receptor comes from a male donor with prostate cancer. The CDR3 loop is CASSLKGTEAFF. Here the CDR3 DNA reads TGTGCCAGCAGTTTAAAGGGCACTGAAGCTTTCTTT.